This T cell receptor (beta chain) was recorded in a study of T cells of healthy individuals. From the 5' RACE reads, TCRdb called clonotypes with MiXCR, one entry per CDR3 protein. The sample includes tens of thousands of distinct CDR3 sequences, around 15% of them seen just once. The CDR3 is 14 amino acids. Trimming at V came to 4 bases and at J to 5 bases, leaving 9 bases not matched to a gene. The germline gives CDR1 DFQATT, CDR2 SNEGSKA (reference sequence). The chain links TRBV20-1 to TRBJ2-7, with 9 bases lining up with TRBD2. The origin of this receptor is a human donor in good health. The CDR3 here is CSATGLARSHEQYF. CDR3 sequence (DNA): TGCAGTGCTACCGGACTAGCGAGAAGCCACGAGCAGTACTTC.